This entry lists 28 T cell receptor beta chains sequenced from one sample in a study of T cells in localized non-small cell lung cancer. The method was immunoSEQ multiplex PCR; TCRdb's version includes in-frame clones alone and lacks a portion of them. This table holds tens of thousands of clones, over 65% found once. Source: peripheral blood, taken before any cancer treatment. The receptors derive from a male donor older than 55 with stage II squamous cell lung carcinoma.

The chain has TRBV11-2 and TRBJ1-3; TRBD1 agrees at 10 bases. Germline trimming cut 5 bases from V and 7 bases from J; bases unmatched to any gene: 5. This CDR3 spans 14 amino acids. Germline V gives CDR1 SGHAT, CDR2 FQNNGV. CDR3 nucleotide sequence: TGTGCCAGCAGCCGGGACAGGGGTGCGAACACCATATATTTT. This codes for CASSRDRGANTIYF.

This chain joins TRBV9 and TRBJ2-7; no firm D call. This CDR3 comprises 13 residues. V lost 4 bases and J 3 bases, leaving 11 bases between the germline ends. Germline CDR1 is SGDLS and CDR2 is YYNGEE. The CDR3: CASSRTPYYEQYF. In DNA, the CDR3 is TGTGCCAGCAGCCGAACTCCCTACTACGAGCAGTACTTC.

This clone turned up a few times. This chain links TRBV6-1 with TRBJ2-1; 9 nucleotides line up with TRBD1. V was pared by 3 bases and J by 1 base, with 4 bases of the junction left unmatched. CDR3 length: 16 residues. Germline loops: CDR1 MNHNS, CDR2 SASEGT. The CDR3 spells CASSETGGRSYNEQFF. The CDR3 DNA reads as TGTGCCAGCAGTGAGACAGGGGGTAGGTCCTACAATGAGCAGTTCTTC.

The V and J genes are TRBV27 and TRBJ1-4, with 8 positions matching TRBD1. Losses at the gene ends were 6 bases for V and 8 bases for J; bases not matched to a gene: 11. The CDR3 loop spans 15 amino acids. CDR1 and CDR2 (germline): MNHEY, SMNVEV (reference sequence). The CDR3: CASSGQGLEGEKLFF. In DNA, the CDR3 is TGTGCCAGCAGCGGACAGGGCCTTGAAGGAGAAAAACTGTTTTTT.

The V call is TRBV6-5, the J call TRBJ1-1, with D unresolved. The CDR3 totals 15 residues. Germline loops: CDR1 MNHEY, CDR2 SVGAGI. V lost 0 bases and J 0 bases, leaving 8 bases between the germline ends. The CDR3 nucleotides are TGTGCCAGCAGTTACTCGACTGGCATGAACACTGAAGCTTTCTTT. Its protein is CASSYSTGMNTEAFF.

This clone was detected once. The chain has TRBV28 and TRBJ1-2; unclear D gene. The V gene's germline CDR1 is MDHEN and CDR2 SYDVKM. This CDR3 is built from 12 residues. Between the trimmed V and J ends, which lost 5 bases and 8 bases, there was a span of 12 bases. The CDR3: CASSALEWGYTF. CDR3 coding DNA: TGTGCCAGCAGTGCCCTTGAATGGGGCTACACCTTC.

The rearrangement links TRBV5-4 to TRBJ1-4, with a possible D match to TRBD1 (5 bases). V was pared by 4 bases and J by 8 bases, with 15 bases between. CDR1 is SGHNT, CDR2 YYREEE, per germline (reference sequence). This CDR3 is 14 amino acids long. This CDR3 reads CASSARGVEEKLFF. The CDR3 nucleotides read TGTGCCAGCAGCGCCCGAGGGGTGGAGGAAAAACTGTTTTTT.

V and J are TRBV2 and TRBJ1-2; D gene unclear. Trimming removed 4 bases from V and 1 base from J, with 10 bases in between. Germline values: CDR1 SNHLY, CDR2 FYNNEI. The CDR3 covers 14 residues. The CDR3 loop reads CASSGDKINYGYTF. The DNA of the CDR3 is TGTGCCAGCAGTGGAGACAAAATTAACTATGGCTACACCTTC. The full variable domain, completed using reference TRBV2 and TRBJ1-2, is EPEVTQTPSHQVTQMGQEVILRCVPISNHLYFYWYRQILGQKVEFLVSFYNNEISEKSEIFDDQFSVERPDGSNFTLKIRSTKLEDSAMYFCASSGDKINYGYTFGSGTRLTVV.

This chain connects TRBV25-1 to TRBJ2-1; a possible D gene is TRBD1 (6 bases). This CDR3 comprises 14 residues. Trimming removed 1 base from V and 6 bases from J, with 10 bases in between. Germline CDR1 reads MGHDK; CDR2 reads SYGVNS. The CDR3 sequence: CASSEWGQGNEQFF. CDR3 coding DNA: TGTGCCAGCAGTGAATGGGGGCAGGGCAATGAGCAGTTCTTC.

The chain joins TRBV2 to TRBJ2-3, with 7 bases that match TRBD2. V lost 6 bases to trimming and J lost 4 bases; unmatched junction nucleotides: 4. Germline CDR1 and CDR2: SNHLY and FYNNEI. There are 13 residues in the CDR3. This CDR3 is CASSGGWSDTQYF. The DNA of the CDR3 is TGTGCCAGCAGCGGGGGGTGGTCAGATACGCAGTATTTT.

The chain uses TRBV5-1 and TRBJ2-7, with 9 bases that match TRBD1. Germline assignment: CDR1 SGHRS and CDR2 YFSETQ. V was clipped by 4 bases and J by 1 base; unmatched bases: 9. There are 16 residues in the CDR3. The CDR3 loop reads CASSPALGQGSYEQYF. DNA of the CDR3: TGCGCCAGCAGCCCCGCCCTGGGACAGGGATCCTACGAGCAGTACTTC.

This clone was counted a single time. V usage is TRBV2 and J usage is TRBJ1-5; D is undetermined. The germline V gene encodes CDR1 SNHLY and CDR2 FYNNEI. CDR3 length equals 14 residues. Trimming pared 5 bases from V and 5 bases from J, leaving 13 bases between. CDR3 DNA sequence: TGTGCCAGCAGTCCGCAGGCCTTGGATCAGCCCCAGCATTTT. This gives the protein CASSPQALDQPQHF.

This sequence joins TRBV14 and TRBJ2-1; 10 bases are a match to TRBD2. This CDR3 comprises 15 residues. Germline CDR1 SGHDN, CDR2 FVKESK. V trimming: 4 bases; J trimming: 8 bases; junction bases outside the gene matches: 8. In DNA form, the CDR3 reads TGTGCCAGCAGCCCAAGCGGGAGGGCCAATGATGAGCAGTTCTTC. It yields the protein CASSPSGRANDEQFF.

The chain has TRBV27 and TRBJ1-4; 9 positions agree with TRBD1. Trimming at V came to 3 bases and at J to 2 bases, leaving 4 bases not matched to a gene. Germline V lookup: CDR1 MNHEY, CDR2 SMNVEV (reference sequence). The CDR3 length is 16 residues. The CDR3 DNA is TGTGCCAGCAGTTTTACAGGGGGCGCGACTAATGAAAAACTGTTTTTT. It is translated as CASSFTGGATNEKLFF.

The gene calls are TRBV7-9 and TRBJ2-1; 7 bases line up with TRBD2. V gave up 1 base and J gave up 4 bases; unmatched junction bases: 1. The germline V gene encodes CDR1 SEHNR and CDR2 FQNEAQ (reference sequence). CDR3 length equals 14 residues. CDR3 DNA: TGTGCCAGCAGCTTAGGGGACTATTACAATGAGCAGTTCTTC. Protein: CASSLGDYYNEQFF.

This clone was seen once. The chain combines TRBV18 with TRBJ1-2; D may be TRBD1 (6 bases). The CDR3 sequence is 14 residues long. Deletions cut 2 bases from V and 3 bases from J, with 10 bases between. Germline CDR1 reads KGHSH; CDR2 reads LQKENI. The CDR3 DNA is TGTGCCAGCTCACCAACAGGGCAGGACTATGGCTACACCTTC. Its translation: CASSPTGQDYGYTF.

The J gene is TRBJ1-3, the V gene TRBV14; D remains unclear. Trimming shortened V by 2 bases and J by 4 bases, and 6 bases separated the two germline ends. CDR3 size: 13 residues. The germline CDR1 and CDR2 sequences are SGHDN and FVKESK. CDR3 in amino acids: CASSQITGNTIYF. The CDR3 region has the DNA TGTGCCAGCAGCCAAATTACAGGAAACACCATATATTTT.

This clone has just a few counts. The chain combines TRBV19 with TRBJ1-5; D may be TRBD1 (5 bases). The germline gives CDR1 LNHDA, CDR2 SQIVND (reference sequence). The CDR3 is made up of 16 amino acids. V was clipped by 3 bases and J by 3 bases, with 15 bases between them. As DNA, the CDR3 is TGTGCCAGTAGTATTGACCCCCCGGGGCCCAATCAGCCCCAGCATTTT. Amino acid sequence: CASSIDPPGPNQPQHF.

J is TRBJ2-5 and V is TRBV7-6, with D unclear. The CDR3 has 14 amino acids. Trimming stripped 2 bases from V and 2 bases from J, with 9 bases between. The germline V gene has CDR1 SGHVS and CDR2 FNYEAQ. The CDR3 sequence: CASSLNRQQETQYF. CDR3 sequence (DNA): TGTGCCAGCAGCTTAAACCGGCAACAAGAGACCCAGTACTTC.

The CDR3 sequence: CSVAQTASGGGTDTQYF. The CDR3 bases are TGCAGCGTTGCTCAAACTGCTAGCGGGGGGGGCACAGATACGCAGTATTTT. The rearrangement links TRBV29-1 to TRBJ2-3; 12 nucleotides agree with TRBD2. CDR3 size: 17 residues. V gave up 4 bases and J gave up 1 base; unmatched junction bases: 9. Per the germline V gene, CDR1 is SQVTM and CDR2 is ANQGSEA.

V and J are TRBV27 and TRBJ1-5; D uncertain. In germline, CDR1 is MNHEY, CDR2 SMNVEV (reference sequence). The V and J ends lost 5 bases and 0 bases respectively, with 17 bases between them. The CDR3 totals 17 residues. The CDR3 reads CASSPRTASYSNQPQHF. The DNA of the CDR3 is TGTGCCAGCAGTCCACGGACCGCCTCGTATAGCAATCAGCCCCAGCATTTT.

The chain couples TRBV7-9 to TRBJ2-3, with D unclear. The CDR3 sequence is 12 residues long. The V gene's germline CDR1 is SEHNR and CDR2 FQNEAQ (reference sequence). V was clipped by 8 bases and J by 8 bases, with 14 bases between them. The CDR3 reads CASASASATQYF. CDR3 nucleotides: TGTGCCAGCGCTTCGGCTAGTGCTACGCAGTATTTT.

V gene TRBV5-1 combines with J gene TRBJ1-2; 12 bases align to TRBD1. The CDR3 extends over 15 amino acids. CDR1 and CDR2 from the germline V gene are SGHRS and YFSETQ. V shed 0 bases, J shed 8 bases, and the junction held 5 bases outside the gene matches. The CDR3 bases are TGCGCCAGCAGCTTGGAGGGACAGGGGGCAGGCGGCTACACCTTC. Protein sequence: CASSLEGQGAGGYTF.

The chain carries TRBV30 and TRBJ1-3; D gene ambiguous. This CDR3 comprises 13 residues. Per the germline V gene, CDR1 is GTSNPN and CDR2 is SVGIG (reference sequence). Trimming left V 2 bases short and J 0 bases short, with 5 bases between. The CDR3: CAWSTISGNTIYF. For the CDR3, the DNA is TGTGCCTGGAGTACTATCTCTGGAAACACCATATATTTT.

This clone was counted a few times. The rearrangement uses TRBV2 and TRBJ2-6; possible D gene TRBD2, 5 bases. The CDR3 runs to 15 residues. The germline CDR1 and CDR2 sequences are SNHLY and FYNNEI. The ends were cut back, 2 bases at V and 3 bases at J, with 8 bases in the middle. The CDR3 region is CASSEWESGANVLTF. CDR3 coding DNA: TGTGCCAGCAGTGAATGGGAGAGTGGGGCCAACGTCCTGACTTTC. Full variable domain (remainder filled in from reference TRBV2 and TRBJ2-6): EPEVTQTPSHQVTQMGQEVILRCVPISNHLYFYWYRQILGQKVEFLVSFYNNEISEKSEIFDDQFSVERPDGSNFTLKIRSTKLEDSAMYFCASSEWESGANVLTFGAGSRLTVL.

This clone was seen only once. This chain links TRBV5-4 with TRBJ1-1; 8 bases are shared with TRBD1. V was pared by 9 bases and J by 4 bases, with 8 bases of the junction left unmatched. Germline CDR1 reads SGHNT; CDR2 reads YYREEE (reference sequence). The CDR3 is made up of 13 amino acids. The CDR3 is CATQGATFTEAFF. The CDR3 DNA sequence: TGTGCCACCCAGGGGGCGACATTCACTGAAGCTTTCTTT.

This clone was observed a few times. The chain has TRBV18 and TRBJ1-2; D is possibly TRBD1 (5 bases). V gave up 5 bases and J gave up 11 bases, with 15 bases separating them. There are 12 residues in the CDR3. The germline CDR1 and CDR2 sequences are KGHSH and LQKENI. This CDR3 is CASSFRDREYTF. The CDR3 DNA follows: TGTGCCAGCTCATTCCGGGACCGGGAGTACACCTTC.

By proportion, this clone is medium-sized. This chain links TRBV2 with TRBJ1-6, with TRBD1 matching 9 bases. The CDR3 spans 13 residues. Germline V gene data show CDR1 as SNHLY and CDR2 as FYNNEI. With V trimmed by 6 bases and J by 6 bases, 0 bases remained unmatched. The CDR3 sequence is CASRGQGNSPLHF. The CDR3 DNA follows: TGTGCCAGCAGGGGACAGGGTAATTCACCCCTCCACTTT.